Listed here are 29 T cell receptor beta chains from one sample, sequenced in a study of beta chain features in type 1 diabetes. Expressed TCRB transcripts got sequenced, as all isolated RNA was reverse transcribed. Clones were sequenced by immunoSEQ multiplex PCR, and TCRdb holds only the in-frame ones, with some missing. The repertoire holds about 160,000 clones, with approximately 9.9% as singletons. The sequenced sample consisted of central memory CD4+ T cells from blood. The receptors originated from a woman between 18 and 29 years old in good health.

The chain uses TRBV5-1 and TRBJ2-7; TRBD2 agrees at 7 bases. The V segment lost 0 bases and the J segment 0 bases; nucleotides outside the gene matches: 3. Germline values: CDR1 SGHRS, CDR2 YFSETQ. The CDR3 length is 15 residues. The CDR3 sequence is CASSLGRGISYEQYF. CDR3 bases: TGCGCCAGCAGCTTGGGGCGGGGGATCTCCTACGAGCAGTACTTC.

This clone was observed a few times. The chain uses TRBV5-1 and TRBJ2-1; 13 bases are a match to TRBD2. V lost 4 bases to trimming and J lost 6 bases; unmatched junction nucleotides: 4. The CDR3 is 15 residues long. Germline V CDR1 and CDR2: SGHRS, YFSETQ. Written as DNA, the CDR3 is TGCGCCAGCAGCAGGACTAGCGGGGGAGTCAATGAGCAGTTCTTC. Its protein product is CASSRTSGGVNEQFF.

V is TRBV5-4 and J is TRBJ2-1; 15 nucleotides line up with TRBD2. The V segment lost 3 bases and the J segment 8 bases; nucleotides outside the gene matches: 3. This CDR3 is 15 amino acids long. Per the germline V gene, CDR1 is SGHNT and CDR2 is YYREEE (reference sequence). The chain's CDR3 is CASSSGTSGRYEQFF. CDR3 sequence (DNA): TGTGCCAGCAGCTCCGGGACTAGCGGGAGGTATGAGCAGTTCTTC.

This clone came up a few times. This chain links TRBV5-4 with TRBJ2-1; TRBD1 agrees at 11 bases. Germline V gives CDR1 SGHNT, CDR2 YYREEE (reference sequence). V gave up 4 bases and J gave up 4 bases; unmatched junction bases: 10. There are 17 residues in the CDR3. The DNA for the CDR3 is TGTGCCAGCAGCCGTGGGACAGGGGGAGGGTTATACAATGAGCAGTTCTTC. Translation gives CASSRGTGGGLYNEQFF.

This clone has a handful of counts. The gene calls are TRBV28 and TRBJ1-5, with D hard to call. Between the trimmed V and J ends, which lost 5 bases and 2 bases, there was a span of 10 bases. The length of the CDR3 is 14 residues. Germline CDR1 reads MDHEN; CDR2 reads SYDVKM. DNA for the CDR3: TGTGCCAGCAGTCCCCGCCGGGGCAATCAGCCCCAGCATTTT. Amino acid sequence: CASSPRRGNQPQHF. Full variable domain (missing parts from reference TRBV28 and TRBJ1-5): DVKVTQSSRYLVKRTGEKVFLECVQDMDHENMFWYRQDPGLGLRLIYFSYDVKMKEKGDIPEGYSVSREKKERFSLILESASTNQTSMYLCASSPRRGNQPQHFGDGTRLSIL.

This clone has only a few counts. The chain is built from TRBV14 and TRBJ1-1; D may be TRBD1 (5 bases). The CDR3 length is 11 residues. With 4 bases removed from V and 7 bases from J, the gap between germline ends came to 7 bases. Per germline, CDR1 SGHDN and CDR2 FVKESK. For the CDR3, the DNA is TGTGCCAGCAGCCTTAGGGGTGAAGCTTTCTTT. Encoded protein: CASSLRGEAFF. The whole variable domain, remainder taken from reference TRBV14 and TRBJ1-1, is EAGVTQFPSHSVIEKGQTVTLRCDPISGHDNLYWYRRVMGKEIKFLLHFVKESKQDESGMPNNRFLAERTGGTYSTLKVQPAELEDSGVYFCASSLRGEAFFGQGTRLTVV.

CDR3 protein: CASSTNRGNYGYTF. The CDR3 nucleotides are TGTGCCAGCAGCACCAACAGGGGGAACTATGGCTACACCTTC. The rearrangement uses TRBV7-8 and TRBJ1-2, with 8 bases aligning to TRBD1. This CDR3 has 14 amino acids. Germline values: CDR1 SGHVS, CDR2 FQNEAQ. Unmatched junction bases numbered 4, after V lost 5 bases and J lost 2 bases. Filled out from reference TRBV7-8 and TRBJ1-2, the complete variable domain reads GAGVSQSPRYKVAKRGQDVALRCDPISGHVSLFWYQQALGQGPEFLTYFQNEAQLDKSGLPSDRFFAERPEGSVSTLKIQRTQQEDSAVYLCASSTNRGNYGYTFGSGTRLTVV.

The rearrangement joins TRBV30 to TRBJ2-1; tentative D call: TRBD2 (6 bases). Trimming cost V 0 bases and J 9 bases, with 9 bases left between them. Per germline, CDR1 GTSNPN and CDR2 SVGIG (reference sequence). This CDR3 spans 12 amino acids. The CDR3 region is CAWSVQGGEQFF. The CDR3 DNA follows: TGTGCCTGGAGTGTCCAGGGAGGTGAGCAGTTCTTC. Together with reference TRBV30 and TRBJ2-1, the CDR3 gives the full variable domain: SQTIHQWPATLVQPVGSPLSLECTVEGTSNPNLYWYRQAAGRGLQLLFYSVGIGQISSEVPQNLSASRPQDRQFILSSKKLLLSDSGFYLCAWSVQGGEQFFGPGTRLTVL.

This clone was seen a handful of times. The J gene is TRBJ2-7, the V gene TRBV6-5; 11 bases line up with TRBD1. Germline V gene lookup returns CDR1 MNHEY and CDR2 SVGAGI. V was pared by 2 bases and J by 4 bases, with 7 bases of the junction left unmatched. The CDR3 loop spans 16 amino acids. The CDR3 region has the DNA TGTGCCAGCAGTTACGGTACCGGGACAGGGGGTTACGAGCAGTACTTC. Its translation: CASSYGTGTGGYEQYF.

The chain is built from TRBV7-2 and TRBJ2-1; 12 nucleotides line up with TRBD2. Per the germline V gene, CDR1 is SGHTA and CDR2 is FQGNSA. This CDR3 is 17 amino acids long. Trimming took 6 bases from V and 7 from J; bases not matched to a gene: 13. DNA for the CDR3: TGTGCCAGCAGATCTAAAGGGCTAGCGGGGGGGCGTAATGAGCAGTTCTTC. Its translation is CASRSKGLAGGRNEQFF.

This clone was seen a few times. The rearrangement uses TRBV30 and TRBJ1-5; TRBD1 agrees at 8 bases. The CDR3 loop spans 14 amino acids. V was pared by 7 bases and J by 3 bases, with 8 bases of the junction left unmatched. Germline V gives CDR1 GTSNPN, CDR2 SVGIG (reference sequence). In DNA form, the CDR3 reads TGTGCCTTCGACAGGGGAGGCCTCAATCAGCCCCAGCATTTT. Residues: CAFDRGGLNQPQHF.

This clone was observed a handful of times. V gene TRBV7-9 combines with J gene TRBJ1-5; D may be TRBD1 (5 bases). The CDR3 runs to 13 residues. Deletions cut 5 bases from V and 1 base from J, with 6 bases between. Germline values: CDR1 SEHNR, CDR2 FQNEAQ (reference sequence). The CDR3 DNA reads as TGTGCCAGCAGCGGGGCCAGCAATCAGCCCCAGCATTTT. This codes for CASSGASNQPQHF.

This clone occurred a few times. This sequence joins TRBV5-5 and TRBJ2-1; 8 bases align to TRBD2. Trimming cost V 3 bases and J 10 bases; bases outside gene matches: 6. The CDR3 covers 13 residues. CDR1 and CDR2 from the germline V gene are SGHKS and YYEKEE (reference sequence). In DNA form, the CDR3 reads TGTGCCAGCAGCTATAAGCGGGAGAACGAGCAGTTCTTC. It specifies CASSYKRENEQFF.

This clone was observed a handful of times. V usage is TRBV5-4 and J usage is TRBJ2-6; 12 positions agree with TRBD1. CDR3 length equals 18 residues. Germline CDR1 and CDR2: SGHNT and YYREEE (reference sequence). The V gene end was trimmed by 4 bases and the J gene end by 0 bases; junction bases not matched to a gene: 5. The CDR3 DNA sequence: TGTGCCAGCAGCAAGGGACAGGGGGCCTTCTCTGGGGCCAACGTCCTGACTTTC. Protein: CASSKGQGAFSGANVLTF. Complete variable domain (other parts from reference TRBV5-4 and TRBJ2-6): ETGVTQSPTHLIKTRGQQVTLRCSSQSGHNTVSWYQQALGQGPQFIFQYYREEENGRGNFPPRFSGLQFPNYSSELNVNALELDDSALYLCASSKGQGAFSGANVLTFGAGSRLTVL.

This clone occurred a few times. The CDR3 bases are TGTGCCAGCAGCTCTGCAGGGGAGGGGGACTATGGCTACACCTTC. Protein sequence: CASSSAGEGDYGYTF. The chain carries TRBV27 and TRBJ1-2; a weak D match, TRBD1 (6 bases). Between the trimmed V and J ends, which lost 6 bases and 3 bases, there was a span of 17 bases. The CDR3 spans 15 residues. Germline values: CDR1 MNHEY, CDR2 SMNVEV (reference sequence).

V gene TRBV18 combines with J gene TRBJ2-7, with 9 bases that match TRBD1. Unmatched junction bases numbered 11, after V lost 3 bases and J lost 5 bases. The germline V gene has CDR1 KGHSH and CDR2 LQKENI. The CDR3 runs to 16 residues. DNA for the CDR3: TGTGCCAGCTCACCCTTAATGACCGGGACAGGGAACGAGCAGTACTTC. Amino acids: CASSPLMTGTGNEQYF.

There are a few counts of this clone. This chain uses TRBV5-1 with TRBJ2-3; 14 nucleotides line up with TRBD2. This CDR3 has 17 residues. Trimming at V came to 3 bases and at J to 7 bases, leaving 10 bases not matched to a gene. Per germline, CDR1 SGHRS and CDR2 YFSETQ. CDR3 sequence reads: CASSSTSGGAVLHTQYF. In DNA form, the CDR3 reads TGCGCCAGCAGCTCGACTAGCGGGGGGGCGGTATTACATACGCAGTATTTT.

The rearrangement links TRBV18 to TRBJ2-7; 7 bases match TRBD2. The CDR3 spans 14 residues. From germline, CDR1 is KGHSH and CDR2 LQKENI. V trimming: 3 bases; J trimming: 0 bases; junction bases outside the gene matches: 2. CDR3 loop: CASSPGTISYEQYF. As DNA, the CDR3 is TGTGCCAGCTCACCCGGGACTATCTCCTACGAGCAGTACTTC.

This clone appeared a few times. The genes are TRBV5-1 and TRBJ2-7; TRBD1 aligns across 11 bases. Trimming removed 5 bases from V and 0 bases from J; junction bases left unmatched: 1. Germline CDR1 and CDR2: SGHRS and YFSETQ. The CDR3 runs to 14 residues. In DNA, the CDR3 is TGCGCCAGCAGAGGACAGGGGGCCTCCTACGAGCAGTACTTC. Amino acid sequence: CASRGQGASYEQYF.

The chain uses TRBV5-1 and TRBJ2-5; 8 positions agree with TRBD1. Trimming cost V 0 bases and J 4 bases; bases outside gene matches: 11. The CDR3 extends over 17 amino acids. CDR1 is SGHRS and CDR2 is YFSETQ in the germline V gene. CDR3 coding DNA: TGCGCCAGCAGCTTGGGAGGCGGACAGGGAGCGGGAGAGACCCAGTACTTC. Its translation is CASSLGGGQGAGETQYF.

The chain employs TRBV7-9 and TRBJ1-2; perhaps TRBD1 as D (5 bases). V was shortened by 2 bases and J by 6 bases, with 10 bases between the two germline ends. Germline V gene lookup returns CDR1 SEHNR and CDR2 FQNEAQ (reference sequence). There are 13 residues in the CDR3. The CDR3 coding sequence is TGTGCCAGCAGCTTAACCTCAGGGAATGGCTACACCTTC. It yields the protein CASSLTSGNGYTF.

V usage is TRBV19 and J usage is TRBJ2-6; 9 bases agree with TRBD1. V lost 5 bases and J lost 0; bases outside the gene matches: 14. Germline values: CDR1 LNHDA, CDR2 SQIVND (reference sequence). The length of the CDR3 is 20 residues. CDR3 loop: CASSSSGGTGKSSGANVLTF. CDR3 DNA: TGTGCCAGTAGTTCGTCCGGCGGGACAGGGAAATCCTCTGGGGCCAACGTCCTGACTTTC.

This clone was recorded a few times. The chain recombines TRBV18 with TRBJ1-4, with D possibly matching TRBD1 (6 bases). CDR1 and CDR2 (germline): KGHSH, LQKENI. This CDR3 region has 12 residues. Trimming took off 6 bases at V and 11 bases at J, with 13 bases between the two ends. CDR3 coding DNA: TGTGCCAGCTCTTACAGGGAAAGGAAACTGTTTTTT. Amino acid sequence: CASSYRERKLFF.

This clone was detected a few times. Here the CDR3 DNA reads TGTGCCAGCAGCCTCAGGTACGAGCAGTACTTC. Protein sequence: CASSLRYEQYF. The rearrangement links TRBV7-9 to TRBJ2-7, with D uncertain. Trimming shortened V by 5 bases and J by 4 bases, and 6 bases separated the two germline ends. In germline, CDR1 is SEHNR, CDR2 FQNEAQ (reference sequence). The CDR3 covers 11 residues. Variable domain in full (rest from reference TRBV7-9 and TRBJ2-7): DTGVSQNPRHKITKRGQNVTFRCDPISEHNRLYWYRQTLGQGPEFLTYFQNEAQLEKSRLLSDRFSAERPKGSFSTLEIQRTEQGDSAMYLCASSLRYEQYFGPGTRLTVT.

In this sample, this clone turned up a few times. This chain joins TRBV7-9 and TRBJ1-1, with unresolved D. The CDR3 sequence is 12 residues long. Germline V lookup: CDR1 SEHNR, CDR2 FQNEAQ (reference sequence). V lost 8 bases, J lost 2 bases, and 9 bases lay in between. This CDR3 is CASRRGNTEAFF. CDR3 DNA sequence: TGTGCCAGCCGCAGAGGCAACACTGAAGCTTTCTTT.

This clone was picked up a small number of times. The chain combines TRBV6-6 with TRBJ1-1; D is unresolved. V was pared by 6 bases and J by 4 bases, with 15 bases between. From germline, CDR1 is MNHNY and CDR2 SVGAGI (reference sequence). The CDR3 extends over 14 amino acids. CDR3 sequence reads: CASSDRGWGTEAFF. The CDR3 DNA reads TGTGCCAGCAGCGACCGGGGTTGGGGCACTGAAGCTTTCTTT.

This chain joins TRBV19 and TRBJ2-1; 10 bases line up with TRBD2. The CDR3 runs 17 residues. V lost 4 bases to trimming and J lost 4 bases; unmatched junction nucleotides: 10. Germline V gene data show CDR1 as LNHDA and CDR2 as SQIVND (reference sequence). CDR3 amino acids: CASSKDVSGGRYNEQFF. CDR3 sequence (DNA): TGTGCCAGTAGTAAGGACGTTAGCGGGGGGCGTTACAATGAGCAGTTCTTC.

V gene TRBV18 combines with J gene TRBJ2-1, with D perhaps TRBD2 (6 bases). Trimming removed 6 bases from V and 0 bases from J, with 18 bases in between. This CDR3 has 17 residues. The V gene's germline CDR1 is KGHSH and CDR2 LQKENI. In nucleotides, the CDR3 is TGTGCCAGCTCCCAGAACAGTGGAGGGGACTCCTACAATGAGCAGTTCTTC. Translation: CASSQNSGGDSYNEQFF.

The chain is built from TRBV19 and TRBJ1-2; no reliable D call. Trimming took off 6 bases at V and 3 bases at J, with 8 bases between the two ends. Germline CDR1 is LNHDA and CDR2 is SQIVND (reference sequence). The CDR3 has 12 amino acids. The CDR3 region has the DNA TGTGCCAGTAGATGGGAGGACTATGGCTACACCTTC. Residues: CASRWEDYGYTF.